This T cell receptor (beta chain) stems from a study of radiation and T cells in renal cell carcinoma. Trimming left V 5 bases short and J 2 bases short, with 14 bases between. Germline CDR1 and CDR2: SGHTA and FQGTGA. The CDR3 consists of 15 residues. Treatment: 15 Gy SBRT to primary tumor, nephrectomy 4 weeks later. This renal cell carcinoma was of the clear cell type. Only in-frame clones appear in the TCRdb table, and some are missing; sequencing was by immunoSEQ multiplex PCR. The table records roughly 9,600 clones, almost 65% of them present only once. The source was tumor tissue, collected from a patient whose treatment included radiotherapy and nephrectomy. J is TRBJ2-3 and V is TRBV7-3; either TRBD1 or TRBD2 may supply D (5 bases each). The TCR sequence derives from a woman aged 45-65 years with renal cell carcinoma. The CDR3 sequence is CASSKGTEVTDTQYF. DNA for the CDR3: TGTGCCAGCAGCAAAGGGACGGAGGTCACAGATACGCAGTATTTT.